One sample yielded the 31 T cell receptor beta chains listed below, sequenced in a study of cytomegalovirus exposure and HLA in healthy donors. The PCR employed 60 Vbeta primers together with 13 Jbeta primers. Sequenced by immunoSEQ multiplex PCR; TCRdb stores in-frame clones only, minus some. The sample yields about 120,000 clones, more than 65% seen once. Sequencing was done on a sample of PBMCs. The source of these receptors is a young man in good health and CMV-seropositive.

CDR3 DNA: TGTGCCAGCAGTTACTCAGGGGGCATGAACACTGAAGCTTTCTTT. Its translation is CASSYSGGMNTEAFF. The chain uses TRBV6-5 and TRBJ1-1, with TRBD1 matching over 7 bases. V lost 0 bases to trimming and J lost 0 bases; unmatched junction nucleotides: 1. The CDR3 consists of 15 residues. The germline gives CDR1 MNHEY, CDR2 SVGAGI.

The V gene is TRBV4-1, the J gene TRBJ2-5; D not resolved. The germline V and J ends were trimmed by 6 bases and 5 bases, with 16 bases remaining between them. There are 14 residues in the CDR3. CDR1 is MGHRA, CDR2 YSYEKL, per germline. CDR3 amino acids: CASRPIGHGETQYF. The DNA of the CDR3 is TGCGCCAGCAGACCGATTGGGCATGGGGAGACCCAGTACTTC.

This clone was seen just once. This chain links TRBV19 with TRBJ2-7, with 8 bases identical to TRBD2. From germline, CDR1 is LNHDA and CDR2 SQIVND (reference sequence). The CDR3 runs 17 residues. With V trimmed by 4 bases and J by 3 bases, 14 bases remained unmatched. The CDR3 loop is CASSTTASGRGFYEQYF. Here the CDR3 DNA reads TGTGCCAGTAGTACGACAGCGAGCGGGAGAGGGTTCTACGAGCAGTACTTC.

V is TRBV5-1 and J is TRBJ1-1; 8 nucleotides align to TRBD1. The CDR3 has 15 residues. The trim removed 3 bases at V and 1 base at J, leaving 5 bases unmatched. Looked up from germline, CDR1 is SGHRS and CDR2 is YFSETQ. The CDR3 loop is CASSSNQGANTEAFF. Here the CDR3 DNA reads TGCGCCAGCAGCTCAAACCAGGGGGCGAACACTGAAGCTTTCTTT.

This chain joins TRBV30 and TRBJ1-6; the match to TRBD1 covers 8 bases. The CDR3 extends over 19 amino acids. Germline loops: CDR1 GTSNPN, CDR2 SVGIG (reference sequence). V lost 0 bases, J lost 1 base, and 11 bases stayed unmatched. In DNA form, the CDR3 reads TGTGCCTGGAGTGTAACCCGAACAGGGGGTACGTCCTATAATTCACCCCTCCACTTT. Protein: CAWSVTRTGGTSYNSPLHF.

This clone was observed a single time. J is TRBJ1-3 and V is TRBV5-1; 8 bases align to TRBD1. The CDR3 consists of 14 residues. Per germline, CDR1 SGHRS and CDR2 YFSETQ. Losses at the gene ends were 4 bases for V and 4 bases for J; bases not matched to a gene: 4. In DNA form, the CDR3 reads TGCGCCAGCAGCGGACAGGGTTCAGGAAACACCATATATTTT. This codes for CASSGQGSGNTIYF. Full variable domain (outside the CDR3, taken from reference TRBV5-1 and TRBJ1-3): KAGVTQTPRYLIKTRGQQVTLSCSPISGHRSVSWYQQTPGQGLQFLFEYFSETQRNKGNFPGRFSGRQFSNSRSEMNVSTLELGDSALYLCASSGQGSGNTIYFGEGSWLTVV.

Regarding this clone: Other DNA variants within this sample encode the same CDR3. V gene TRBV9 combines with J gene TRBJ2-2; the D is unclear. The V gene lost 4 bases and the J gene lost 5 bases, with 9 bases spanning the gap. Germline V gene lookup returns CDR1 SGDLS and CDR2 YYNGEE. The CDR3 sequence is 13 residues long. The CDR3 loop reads CASSPSPTGELFF. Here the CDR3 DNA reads TGTGCCAGCAGCCCCTCCCCGACCGGGGAGCTGTTTTTT.

CDR3 nucleotide sequence: TGTGCCAGCAGGGGCGGGTTCAATCAGCCCCAGCATTTT. Protein: CASRGGFNQPQHF. The chain recombines TRBV28 with TRBJ1-5; D is ambiguous. Between the trimmed V and J ends, which lost 6 bases and 3 bases, there was a span of 9 bases. The CDR3 extends over 13 amino acids. Per germline, CDR1 MDHEN and CDR2 SYDVKM.

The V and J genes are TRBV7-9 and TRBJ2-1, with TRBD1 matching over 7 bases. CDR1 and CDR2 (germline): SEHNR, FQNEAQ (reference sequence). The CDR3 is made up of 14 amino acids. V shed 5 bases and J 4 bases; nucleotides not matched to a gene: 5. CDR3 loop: CASSVGQVYNEQFF. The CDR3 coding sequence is TGTGCCAGCAGCGTCGGACAGGTTTACAATGAGCAGTTCTTC.

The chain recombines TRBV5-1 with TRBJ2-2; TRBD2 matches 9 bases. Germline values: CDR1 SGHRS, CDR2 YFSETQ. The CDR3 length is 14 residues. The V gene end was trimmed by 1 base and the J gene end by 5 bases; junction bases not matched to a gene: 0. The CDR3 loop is CASSLTSGTGELFF. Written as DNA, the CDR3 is TGCGCCAGCAGCTTGACTAGCGGGACCGGGGAGCTGTTTTTT.

The CDR3 reads CAWSRGSIGTEAFF. CDR3 nucleotide sequence: TGTGCCTGGAGTAGGGGTTCCATAGGGACTGAAGCTTTCTTT. This chain joins TRBV30 and TRBJ1-1; D may be TRBD1 (5 bases). CDR3 length: 14 amino acids. Between the trimmed V and J ends, which lost 2 bases and 5 bases, there was a span of 15 bases. Germline V gene lookup returns CDR1 GTSNPN and CDR2 SVGIG (reference sequence).

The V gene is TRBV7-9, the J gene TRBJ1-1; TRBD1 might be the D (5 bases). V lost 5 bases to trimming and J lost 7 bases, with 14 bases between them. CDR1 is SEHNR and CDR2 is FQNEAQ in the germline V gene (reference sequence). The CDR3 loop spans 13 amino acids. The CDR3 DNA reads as TGTGCCAGCAGCCGCGACAGCTCCATTGAAGCTTTCTTT. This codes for CASSRDSSIEAFF.

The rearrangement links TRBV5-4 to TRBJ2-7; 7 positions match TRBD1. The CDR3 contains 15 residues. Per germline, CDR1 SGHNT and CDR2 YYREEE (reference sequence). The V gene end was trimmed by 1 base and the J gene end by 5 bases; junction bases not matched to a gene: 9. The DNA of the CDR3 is TGTGCCAGCAGCTTGCGAGAGGGGGCGTTTGACGAGCAGTACTTC. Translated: CASSLREGAFDEQYF.

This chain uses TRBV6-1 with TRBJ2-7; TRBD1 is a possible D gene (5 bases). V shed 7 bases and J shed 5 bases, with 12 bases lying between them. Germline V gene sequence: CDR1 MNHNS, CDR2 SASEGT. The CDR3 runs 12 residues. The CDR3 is CASMTARDEQYF. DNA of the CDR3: TGTGCCAGCATGACAGCCCGCGACGAGCAGTACTTC.

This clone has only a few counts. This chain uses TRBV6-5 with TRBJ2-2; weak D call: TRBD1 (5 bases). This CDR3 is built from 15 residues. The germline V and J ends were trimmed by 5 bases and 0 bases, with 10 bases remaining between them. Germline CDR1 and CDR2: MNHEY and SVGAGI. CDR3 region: CASSVETANTGELFF. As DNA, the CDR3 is TGTGCCAGCAGTGTGGAGACAGCGAACACCGGGGAGCTGTTTTTT.

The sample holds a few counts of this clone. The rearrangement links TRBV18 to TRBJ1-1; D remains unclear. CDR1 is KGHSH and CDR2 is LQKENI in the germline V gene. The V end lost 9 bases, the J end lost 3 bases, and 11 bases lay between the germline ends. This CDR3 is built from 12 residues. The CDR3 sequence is CASALGDTEAFF. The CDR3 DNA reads TGTGCCAGTGCCCTGGGAGACACTGAAGCTTTCTTT.

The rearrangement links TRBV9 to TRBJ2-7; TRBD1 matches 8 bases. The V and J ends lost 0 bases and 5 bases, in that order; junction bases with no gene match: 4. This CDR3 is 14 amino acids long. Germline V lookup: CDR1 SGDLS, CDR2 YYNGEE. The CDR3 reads CASSVGAGGDEQYF. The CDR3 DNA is TGTGCCAGCAGCGTAGGGGCAGGGGGCGACGAGCAGTACTTC.

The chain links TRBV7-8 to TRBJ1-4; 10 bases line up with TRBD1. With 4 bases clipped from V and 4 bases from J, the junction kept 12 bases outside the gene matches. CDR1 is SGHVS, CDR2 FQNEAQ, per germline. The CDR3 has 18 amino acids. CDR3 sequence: CASSSNHRTGGLNEKLFF. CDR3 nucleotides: TGTGCCAGCAGCTCGAATCATCGGACAGGGGGACTTAATGAAAAACTGTTTTTT.

The CDR3 region is CSALRDSKLHF. The CDR3 DNA sequence: TGCAGTGCTCTAAGGGACAGCAAACTCCACTTT. V gene TRBV20-1 combines with J gene TRBJ1-6; 7 positions match TRBD1. The V and J ends lost 5 bases and 16 bases, in that order; junction bases with no gene match: 8. The CDR3 consists of 11 residues. Looked up from germline, CDR1 is DFQATT and CDR2 is SNEGSKA (reference sequence).

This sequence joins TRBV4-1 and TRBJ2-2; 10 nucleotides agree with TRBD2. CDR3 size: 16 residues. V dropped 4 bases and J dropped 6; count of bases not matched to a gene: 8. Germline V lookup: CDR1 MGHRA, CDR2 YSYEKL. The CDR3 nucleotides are TGCGCCAGCAGCCCCCCGGCTAGCGGGAGTTCCGGGGAGCTGTTTTTT. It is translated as CASSPPASGSSGELFF.

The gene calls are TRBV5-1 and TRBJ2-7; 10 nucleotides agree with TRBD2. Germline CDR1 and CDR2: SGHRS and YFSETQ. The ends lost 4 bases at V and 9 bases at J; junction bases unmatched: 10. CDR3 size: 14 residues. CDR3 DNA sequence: TGCGCCAGCAGCGATGCCGGGACTAGCGTTGGGCAGTACTTC. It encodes CASSDAGTSVGQYF.

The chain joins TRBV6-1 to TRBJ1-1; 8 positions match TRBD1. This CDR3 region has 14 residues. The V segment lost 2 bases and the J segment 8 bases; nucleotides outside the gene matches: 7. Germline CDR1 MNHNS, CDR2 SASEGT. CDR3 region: CASSELGQGPEAFF. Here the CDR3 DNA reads TGTGCCAGCAGTGAACTAGGACAGGGACCCGAAGCTTTCTTT.

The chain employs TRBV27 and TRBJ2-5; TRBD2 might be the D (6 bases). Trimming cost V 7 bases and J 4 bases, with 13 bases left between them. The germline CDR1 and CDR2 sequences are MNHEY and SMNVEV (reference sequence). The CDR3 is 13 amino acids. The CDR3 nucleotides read TGTGCCAGCATGGTGGCGGGGTTAGAGACCCAGTACTTC. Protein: CASMVAGLETQYF.

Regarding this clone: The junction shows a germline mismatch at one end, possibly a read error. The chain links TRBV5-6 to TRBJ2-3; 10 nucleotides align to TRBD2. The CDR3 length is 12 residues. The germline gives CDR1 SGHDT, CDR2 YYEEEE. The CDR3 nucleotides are TGTGCCAGCAGCTCCACTAGCGGGACGCCGTATTTT. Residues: CASSSTSGTPYF.

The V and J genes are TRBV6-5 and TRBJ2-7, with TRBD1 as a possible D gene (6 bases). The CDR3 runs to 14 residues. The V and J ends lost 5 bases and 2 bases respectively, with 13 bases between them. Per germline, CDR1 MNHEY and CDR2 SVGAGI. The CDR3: CASSDGTLTYEQYF. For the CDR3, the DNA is TGTGCCAGCAGTGATGGGACATTGACCTACGAGCAGTACTTC.

CDR3 sequence reads: CASTFTGRNTEAFF. Written as DNA, the CDR3 is TGTGCCAGCACCTTCACAGGGAGGAACACTGAAGCTTTCTTT. This chain connects TRBV6-6 to TRBJ1-1, with D tentatively TRBD1 (6 bases). CDR1 and CDR2 from the germline V gene are MNHNY and SVGAGI (reference sequence). The CDR3 covers 14 residues. Deletions cut 7 bases from V and 1 base from J, with 13 bases between.

Here the CDR3 reads CASSIAGLQNTEAFF. The CDR3 DNA reads as TGTGCCAGTAGTATAGCTGGACTGCAGAACACTGAAGCTTTCTTT. The V call is TRBV19, the J call TRBJ1-1; unclear D gene. The CDR3 is 15 amino acids. V lost 1 base, J lost 1 base, and 10 bases lay in between. Germline CDR1 reads LNHDA; CDR2 reads SQIVND (reference sequence).

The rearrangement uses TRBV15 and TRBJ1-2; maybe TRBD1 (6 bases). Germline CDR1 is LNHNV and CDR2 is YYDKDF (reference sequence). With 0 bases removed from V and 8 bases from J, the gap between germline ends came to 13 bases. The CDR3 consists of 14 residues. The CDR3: CATSRDFGGRGYTF. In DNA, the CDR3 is TGTGCCACCAGCAGAGATTTCGGGGGGCGAGGCTACACCTTC.

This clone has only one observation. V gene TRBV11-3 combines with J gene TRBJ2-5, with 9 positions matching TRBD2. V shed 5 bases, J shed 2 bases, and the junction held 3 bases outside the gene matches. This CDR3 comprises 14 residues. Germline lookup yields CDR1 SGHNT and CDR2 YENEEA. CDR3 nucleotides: TGTGCCAGCAGCCAGCTAGCGGGACAAGAGACCCAGTACTTC. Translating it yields CASSQLAGQETQYF.

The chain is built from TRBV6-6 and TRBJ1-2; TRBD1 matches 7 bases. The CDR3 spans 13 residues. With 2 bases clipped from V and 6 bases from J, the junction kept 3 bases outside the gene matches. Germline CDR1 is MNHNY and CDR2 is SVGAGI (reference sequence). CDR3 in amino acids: CASSYIGGNGYTF. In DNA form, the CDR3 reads TGTGCCAGCAGTTACATAGGGGGCAATGGCTACACCTTC.

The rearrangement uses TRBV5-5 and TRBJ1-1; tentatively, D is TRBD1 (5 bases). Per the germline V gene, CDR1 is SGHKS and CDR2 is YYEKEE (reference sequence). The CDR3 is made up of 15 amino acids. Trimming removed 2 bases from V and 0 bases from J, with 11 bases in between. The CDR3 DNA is TGTGCCAGCAGCTTCCAGGGACTCATGAACACTGAAGCTTTCTTT. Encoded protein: CASSFQGLMNTEAFF.